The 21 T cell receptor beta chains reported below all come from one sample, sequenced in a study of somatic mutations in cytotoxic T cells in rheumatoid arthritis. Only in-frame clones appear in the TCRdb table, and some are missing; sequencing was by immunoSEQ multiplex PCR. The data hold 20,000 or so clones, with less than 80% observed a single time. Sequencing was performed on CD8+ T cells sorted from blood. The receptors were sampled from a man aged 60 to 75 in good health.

The CDR3 loop is CASSWGQTEAFF. CDR3 nucleotide sequence: TGTGCCAGCAGCTGGGGACAGACTGAAGCTTTCTTT. The gene calls are TRBV13 and TRBJ1-1; 7 bases are a match to TRBD1. The CDR3 totals 12 residues. Germline V CDR1 and CDR2: PRHDT, FYEKMQ (reference sequence). The ends lost 4 bases at V and 5 bases at J; junction bases unmatched: 1.

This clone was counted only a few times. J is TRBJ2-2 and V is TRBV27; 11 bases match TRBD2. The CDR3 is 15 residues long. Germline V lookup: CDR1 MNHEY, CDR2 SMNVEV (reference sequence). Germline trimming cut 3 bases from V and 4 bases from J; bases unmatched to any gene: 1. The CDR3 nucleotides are TGTGCCAGCAGTTTCGGGACTAGCGGCACCGGGGAGCTGTTTTTT. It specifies CASSFGTSGTGELFF.

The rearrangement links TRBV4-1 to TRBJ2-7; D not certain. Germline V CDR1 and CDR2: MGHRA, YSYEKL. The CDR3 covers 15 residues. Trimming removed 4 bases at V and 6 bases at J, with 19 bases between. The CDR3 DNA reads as TGCGCCAGCAGCCCTACCGGGTCTCCCGGTGGCGAGCAGTACTTC. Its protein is CASSPTGSPGGEQYF.

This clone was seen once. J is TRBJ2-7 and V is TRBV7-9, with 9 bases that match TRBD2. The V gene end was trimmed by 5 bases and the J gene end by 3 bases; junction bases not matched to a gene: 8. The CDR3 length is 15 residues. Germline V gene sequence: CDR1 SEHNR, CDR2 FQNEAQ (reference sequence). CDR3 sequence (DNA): TGTGCCAGCAGCGACAGCGGGAGGCCCCACTACGAGCAGTACTTC. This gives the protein CASSDSGRPHYEQYF. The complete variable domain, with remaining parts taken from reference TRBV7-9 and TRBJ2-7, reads DTGVSQNPRHKITKRGQNVTFRCDPISEHNRLYWYRQTLGQGPEFLTYFQNEAQLEKSRLLSDRFSAERPKGSFSTLEIQRTEQGDSAMYLCASSDSGRPHYEQYFGPGTRLTVT.

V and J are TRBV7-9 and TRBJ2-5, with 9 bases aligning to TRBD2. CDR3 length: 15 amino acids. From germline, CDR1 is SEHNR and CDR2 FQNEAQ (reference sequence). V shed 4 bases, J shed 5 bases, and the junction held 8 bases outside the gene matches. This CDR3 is CASSSTGSGRETQYF. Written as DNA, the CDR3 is TGTGCCAGCAGCTCCACGGGCAGCGGGAGGGAGACCCAGTACTTC.

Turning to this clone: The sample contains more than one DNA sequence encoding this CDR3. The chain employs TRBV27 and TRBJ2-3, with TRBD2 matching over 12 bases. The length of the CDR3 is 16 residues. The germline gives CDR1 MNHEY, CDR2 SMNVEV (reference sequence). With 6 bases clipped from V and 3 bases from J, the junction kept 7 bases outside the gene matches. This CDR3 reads CASSPRLAGATDTQYF. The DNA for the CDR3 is TGTGCCAGCAGCCCAAGACTAGCGGGAGCTACAGATACGCAGTATTTT.

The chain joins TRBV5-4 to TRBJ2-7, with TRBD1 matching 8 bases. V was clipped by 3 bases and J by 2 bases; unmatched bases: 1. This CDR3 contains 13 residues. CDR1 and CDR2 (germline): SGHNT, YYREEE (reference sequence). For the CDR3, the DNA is TGTGCCAGCAGCTCGACAGGGGCCTACGAGCAGTACTTC. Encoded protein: CASSSTGAYEQYF.

The CDR3 spells CASNYYNEQFF. CDR3 coding DNA: TGTGCCAGCAACTACTACAATGAGCAGTTCTTC. The chain recombines TRBV6-1 with TRBJ2-1; no reliable D call. CDR3 length: 11 residues. Germline V CDR1 and CDR2: MNHNS, SASEGT. V gave up 7 bases and J gave up 3 bases, with 4 bases separating them.

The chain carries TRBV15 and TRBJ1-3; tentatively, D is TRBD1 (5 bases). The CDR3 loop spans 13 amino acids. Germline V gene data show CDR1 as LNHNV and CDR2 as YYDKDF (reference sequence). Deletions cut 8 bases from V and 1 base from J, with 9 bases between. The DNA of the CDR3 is TGTGCCACCGGCGGGGGGTCTGGAAACACCATATATTTT. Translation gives CATGGGSGNTIYF.

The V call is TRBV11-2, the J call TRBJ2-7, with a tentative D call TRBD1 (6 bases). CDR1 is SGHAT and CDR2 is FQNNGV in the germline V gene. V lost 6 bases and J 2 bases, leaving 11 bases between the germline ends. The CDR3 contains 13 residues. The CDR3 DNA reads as TGTGCCAGCAGTCACGGGGACACCTACGAGCAGTACTTC. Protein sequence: CASSHGDTYEQYF.

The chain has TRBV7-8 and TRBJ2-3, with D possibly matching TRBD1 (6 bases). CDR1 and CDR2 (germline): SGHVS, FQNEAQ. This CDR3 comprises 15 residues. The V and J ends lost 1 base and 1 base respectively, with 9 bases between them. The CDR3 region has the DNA TGTGCCAGCAGCTTAGGGGGGCCAGGCACAGATACGCAGTATTTT. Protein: CASSLGGPGTDTQYF.

This CDR3 is CASSQDYAVNYGYTF. CDR3 nucleotides: TGCGCCAGCAGCCAAGATTATGCAGTTAACTATGGCTACACCTTC. The genes are TRBV4-3 and TRBJ1-2; no clear D gene. This CDR3 spans 15 amino acids. V lost 0 bases to trimming and J lost 1 base, with 9 bases between them. Per germline, CDR1 LGHNA and CDR2 YSLEER.

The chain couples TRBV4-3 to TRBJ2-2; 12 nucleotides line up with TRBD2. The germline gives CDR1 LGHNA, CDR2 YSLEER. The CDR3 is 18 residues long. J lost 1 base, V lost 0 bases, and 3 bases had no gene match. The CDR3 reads CASSQELLAGGNTGELFF. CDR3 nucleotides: TGCGCCAGCAGCCAAGAGCTACTAGCGGGAGGGAACACCGGGGAGCTGTTTTTT.

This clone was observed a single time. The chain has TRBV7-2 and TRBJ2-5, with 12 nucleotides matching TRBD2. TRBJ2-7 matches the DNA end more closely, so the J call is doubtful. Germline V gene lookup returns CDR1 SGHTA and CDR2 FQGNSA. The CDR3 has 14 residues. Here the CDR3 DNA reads TGTGCCAGCAGCTTACTAGCGGGAGGGCGCGAGCAGTACTTC. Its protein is CASSLLAGGREQYF.

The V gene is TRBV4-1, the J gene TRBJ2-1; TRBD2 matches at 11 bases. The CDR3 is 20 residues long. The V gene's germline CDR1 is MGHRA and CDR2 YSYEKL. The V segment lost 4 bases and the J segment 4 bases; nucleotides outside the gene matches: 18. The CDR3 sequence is CASSPAGRASGGSTYNEQFF. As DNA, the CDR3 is TGCGCCAGCAGCCCGGCGGGGCGGGCTAGCGGGGGGTCTACTTACAATGAGCAGTTCTTC.

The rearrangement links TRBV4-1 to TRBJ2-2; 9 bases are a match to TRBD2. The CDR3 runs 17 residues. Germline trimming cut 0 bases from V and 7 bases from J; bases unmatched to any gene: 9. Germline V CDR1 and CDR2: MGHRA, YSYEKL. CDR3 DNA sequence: TGCGCCAGCAGCCAAGATGTCGCGGGAGGGCCGGTCGGGGAGCTGTTTTTT. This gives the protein CASSQDVAGGPVGELFF.

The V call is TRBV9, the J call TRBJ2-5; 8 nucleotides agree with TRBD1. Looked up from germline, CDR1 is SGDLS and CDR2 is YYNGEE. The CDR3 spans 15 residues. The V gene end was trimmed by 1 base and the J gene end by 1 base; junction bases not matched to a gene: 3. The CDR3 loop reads CASSVRQGIQETQYF. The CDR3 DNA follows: TGTGCCAGCAGCGTACGACAGGGGATCCAAGAGACCCAGTACTTC.

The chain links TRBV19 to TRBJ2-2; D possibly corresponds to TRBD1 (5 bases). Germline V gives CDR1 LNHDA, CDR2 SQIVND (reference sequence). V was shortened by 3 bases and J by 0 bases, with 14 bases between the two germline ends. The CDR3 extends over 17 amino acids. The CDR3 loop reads CASSIGHPDSNTGELFF. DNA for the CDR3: TGTGCCAGTAGTATCGGACACCCCGATTCGAACACCGGGGAGCTGTTTTTT.

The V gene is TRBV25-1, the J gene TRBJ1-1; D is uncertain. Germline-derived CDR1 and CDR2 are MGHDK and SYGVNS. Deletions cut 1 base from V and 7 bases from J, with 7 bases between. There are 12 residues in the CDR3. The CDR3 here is CASSESQFEAFF. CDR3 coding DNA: TGTGCCAGCAGTGAATCTCAGTTTGAAGCTTTCTTT.

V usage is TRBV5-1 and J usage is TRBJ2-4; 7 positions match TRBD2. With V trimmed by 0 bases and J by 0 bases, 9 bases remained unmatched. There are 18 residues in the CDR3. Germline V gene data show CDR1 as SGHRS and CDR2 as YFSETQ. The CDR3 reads CASSLAGGPERAKNIQYF. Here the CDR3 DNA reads TGCGCCAGCAGCTTGGCGGGAGGCCCAGAGAGAGCCAAAAACATTCAGTACTTC.

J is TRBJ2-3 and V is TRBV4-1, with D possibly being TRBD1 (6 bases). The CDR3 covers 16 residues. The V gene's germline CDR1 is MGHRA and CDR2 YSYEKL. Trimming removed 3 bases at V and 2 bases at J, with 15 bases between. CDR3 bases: TGCGCCAGCAGCCAGGAAACAGGGATTACCACAGATACGCAGTATTTT. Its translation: CASSQETGITTDTQYF.